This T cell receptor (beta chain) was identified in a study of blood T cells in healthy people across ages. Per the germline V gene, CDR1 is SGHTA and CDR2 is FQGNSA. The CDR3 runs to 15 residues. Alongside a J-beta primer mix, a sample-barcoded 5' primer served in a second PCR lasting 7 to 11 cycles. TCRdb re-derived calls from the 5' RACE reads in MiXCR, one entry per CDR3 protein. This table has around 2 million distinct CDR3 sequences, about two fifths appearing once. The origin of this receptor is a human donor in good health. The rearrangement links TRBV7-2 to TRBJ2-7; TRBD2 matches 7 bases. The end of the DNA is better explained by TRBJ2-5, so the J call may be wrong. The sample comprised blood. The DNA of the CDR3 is TGTGCCAGCAGCTTATCCCGGGGGGTCGGAGAGACCCAGTACTTC. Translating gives CASSLSRGVGETQYF.